One sample yielded the 16 T cell receptor beta chains listed below, sequenced in a study of blood T cell repertoires in COVID-19. Some clones are missing from TCRdb's copy, which holds only in-frame ones; the method was immunoSEQ multiplex PCR. The data contain some 260,000 clones, 88% of them seen just once; the ten biggest clones take up roughly 0.8%. The sample consisted of peripheral blood. The receptors were sampled from a woman aged 25 to 45 with acute or convalescent COVID-19.

The chain uses TRBV18 and TRBJ1-4; TRBD1 matches 7 bases. The CDR3 length is 18 residues. V was clipped by 6 bases and J by 0 bases; unmatched bases: 13. CDR1 KGHSH and CDR2 LQKENI come from the germline V gene. The CDR3 loop is CASSRTGQALATNEKLFF. The CDR3 DNA is TGTGCCAGCTCGCGCACAGGACAGGCTCTTGCAACTAATGAAAAACTGTTTTTT.

This clone was found a few times. The chain employs TRBV11-2 and TRBJ2-5; tentative D call: TRBD2 (5 bases). Trimming pared 3 bases from V and 5 bases from J, leaving 7 bases between. CDR3 length: 12 residues. Germline-derived CDR1 and CDR2 are SGHAT and FQNNGV. The CDR3 reads CASSLLAETQYF. DNA of the CDR3: TGTGCCAGCAGCTTGCTAGCCGAGACCCAGTACTTC.

The rearrangement links TRBV6-4 to TRBJ2-1; TRBD2 matches at 10 bases. The CDR3 runs to 14 residues. Trimming removed 7 bases from V and 8 bases from J; junction bases left unmatched: 8. In germline, CDR1 is MRHNA, CDR2 SNTAGT. CDR3 sequence reads: CASTRASGSDEQFF. The CDR3 bases are TGTGCCAGCACTAGGGCTAGCGGGAGTGATGAGCAGTTCTTC.

This sequence joins TRBV5-1 and TRBJ2-7; 8 bases are shared with TRBD2. The length of the CDR3 is 14 residues. The V segment lost 6 bases and the J segment 3 bases; nucleotides outside the gene matches: 8. Germline V gives CDR1 SGHRS, CDR2 YFSETQ. This chain's CDR3 is CASNGGDTDYEQYF. CDR3 in DNA: TGCGCCAGCAACGGGGGGGACACCGACTACGAGCAGTACTTC.

This clone has a handful of counts. V is TRBV10-2 and J is TRBJ2-3, with 11 bases fitting TRBD2. This CDR3 comprises 14 residues. From germline, CDR1 is WSHSY and CDR2 SAAADI. After removal of 6 bases from V and 3 bases from J, the junction contained 2 bases not matched to a gene. The CDR3 coding sequence is TGCGCCAGCAGCTGGACTAGCGGGACAGATACGCAGTATTTT. It translates to CASSWTSGTDTQYF.

This clone appeared a few times. This chain joins TRBV21-1 and TRBJ2-2; the D segment call TRBD1 is taken from the table without a DNA check. TRBV21-1 is deemed a pseudogene. The CDR3 has 14 residues. The CDR3 here is CASSKNKNTGELFF. The CDR3 bases are TGTGCCAGCAGCAAAAACAAGAACACCGGGGAGCTGTTTTTT.

This clone was detected only a few times. The genes are TRBV9 and TRBJ1-4; TRBD1 might be the D (5 bases). This CDR3 has 14 amino acids. Germline V lookup: CDR1 SGDLS, CDR2 YYNGEE. Trimming removed 4 bases at V and 6 bases at J, with 13 bases between. CDR3 residues: CASSPDQGDEKLFF. In DNA form, the CDR3 reads TGTGCCAGCAGCCCCGACCAAGGGGATGAAAAACTGTTTTTT.

This clone has just one count. The chain links TRBV7-7 to TRBJ2-3, with D perhaps matching TRBD1 (5 bases). Germline V gene lookup returns CDR1 SSHAT and CDR2 FNYEAQ (reference sequence). V lost 3 bases, J lost 5 bases, and 15 bases lay in between. The CDR3 is 15 residues long. DNA for the CDR3: TGTGCCAGCAGCTTGGGGCTTGGGGTGGGAGATACGCAGTATTTT. It specifies CASSLGLGVGDTQYF.

V and J are TRBV4-3 and TRBJ2-5; 14 bases are a match to TRBD2. The CDR3 runs to 19 residues. V lost 1 base and J lost 4; bases outside the gene matches: 11. CDR1 LGHNA and CDR2 YSLEER come from the germline V gene. The CDR3 protein is CASSQGPGTSGSRGETQYF. CDR3 nucleotides: TGCGCCAGCAGCCAAGGTCCCGGGACTAGCGGGAGTCGCGGAGAGACCCAGTACTTC.

Worth noting for this clone: The identical CDR3 is also encoded by other nucleotide sequences in the sample. This CDR3 is CASSPWTGGGNQPQHF. CDR3 coding DNA: TGTGCCAGCAGTCCATGGACAGGGGGAGGGAATCAGCCCCAGCATTTT. The gene calls are TRBV27 and TRBJ1-5, with 10 bases identical to TRBD1. Trimming removed 5 bases from V and 4 bases from J; junction bases left unmatched: 8. Germline V CDR1 and CDR2: MNHEY, SMNVEV (reference sequence). The CDR3 has 16 amino acids.

The V call is TRBV27, the J call TRBJ1-4, with D possibly being TRBD1 (6 bases). Per the germline V gene, CDR1 is MNHEY and CDR2 is SMNVEV (reference sequence). V lost 6 bases to trimming and J lost 4 bases, with 12 bases between them. The CDR3 length is 14 residues. The CDR3 sequence: CASSLGGVNEKLFF. As DNA, the CDR3 is TGTGCCAGCAGCCTAGGGGGAGTTAATGAAAAACTGTTTTTT.

The V and J genes are TRBV12-3 or TRBV12-4 and TRBJ2-1; D gene unclear. Trimming pared 9 bases from V and 6 bases from J, leaving 12 bases between. The CDR3 is 12 residues long. CDR3 nucleotide sequence: TGTGCCAGTTTGTCGAGCCCCAATGAGCAGTTCTTC. Residues: CASLSSPNEQFF.

V gene TRBV19 combines with J gene TRBJ2-7, with TRBD2 matching over 10 bases. The CDR3 runs 15 residues. Germline CDR1 and CDR2: LNHDA and SQIVND (reference sequence). Germline trimming cut 4 bases from V and 2 bases from J; bases unmatched to any gene: 5. This CDR3 is CASSRLLAGAYEQYF. The DNA of the CDR3 is TGTGCCAGTAGTAGGCTTCTAGCGGGGGCCTACGAGCAGTACTTC.

The gene calls are TRBV7-3 and TRBJ2-1, with D uncertain. The CDR3 spans 15 residues. Trimming stripped 5 bases from V and 0 bases from J, with 11 bases between. Germline V gene data show CDR1 as SGHTA and CDR2 as FQGTGA. The CDR3 nucleotides read TGTGCCAGCAGCCAGACACCGAGCTCCTACAATGAGCAGTTCTTC. Its translation is CASSQTPSSYNEQFF.

The V call is TRBV5-4, the J call TRBJ2-1, with 9 bases that match TRBD2. Germline loops: CDR1 SGHNT, CDR2 YYREEE (reference sequence). The V segment lost 1 base and the J segment 2 bases; nucleotides outside the gene matches: 1. The CDR3 has 15 amino acids. CDR3: CASSLKREAYNEQFF. The CDR3 nucleotides are TGTGCCAGCAGCTTGAAGCGGGAGGCCTACAATGAGCAGTTCTTC.

This rearrangement joins TRBV16 to TRBJ2-3; D is possibly TRBD2 (5 bases). Trimming took 3 bases from V and 1 from J, leaving 5 bases between them. From germline, CDR1 is KGHSY and CDR2 FQNENV. The CDR3 length is 13 residues. The CDR3 protein is CASSHGGTDTQYF. The CDR3 nucleotides read TGTGCCAGCAGCCACGGGGGCACAGATACGCAGTATTTT.